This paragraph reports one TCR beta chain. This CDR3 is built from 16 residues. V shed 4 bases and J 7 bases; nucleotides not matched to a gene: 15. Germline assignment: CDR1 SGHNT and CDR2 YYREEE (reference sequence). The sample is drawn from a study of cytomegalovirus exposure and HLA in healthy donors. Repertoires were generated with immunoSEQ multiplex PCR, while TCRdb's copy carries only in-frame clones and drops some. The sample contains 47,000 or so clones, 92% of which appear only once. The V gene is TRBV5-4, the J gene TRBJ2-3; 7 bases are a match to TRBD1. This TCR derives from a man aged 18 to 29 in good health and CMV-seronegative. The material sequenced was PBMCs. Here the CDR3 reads CASSMGQPNPANTQYF. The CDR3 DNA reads TGTGCCAGCAGCATGGGACAGCCCAACCCTGCGAATACGCAGTATTTT.